This T cell receptor beta chain was sequenced in a study of blood T cell repertoires in COVID-19 (dated by TCRdb to 2019 to 2021). As for the study more broadly: Samples from collaborators originated in the United States, Italy and Spain and spanned both the acute and convalescent phases of COVID-19. The dataset comprised deeply sampled blood TCRbeta repertoires from subjects exposed to, actively infected with, or recovered from COVID-19. The repertoires were released in a freely available public database intended as a resource for research on the immune response to SARS-CoV-2. The prospective study material was composed of cDNA or gDNA derived from T cells, B-cell-depleted T cells, or PBMCs. Where available, HLA class I and class II types were taken from metadata supplied by the sample provider and were not determined by assay-based typing. Nearly every sample came with metadata listing a de-identified subject ID, COVID-19 status, age in years and sex. Samples were obtained from the ongoing ImmuneRACE study (first 160 participants) and from some 1,300 subjects provided by 6 global collaborators. Broader findings and caveats from the paper: Clinical and demographic metadata were provided uncurated, with the amount varying by source and participant.

The immunoSEQ Assay, a bias-controlled multiplex PCR, was used to amplify TCRbeta CDR3 regions from genomic DNA. Under the source paper's analysis protocol: Nucleated cell counts per sample were estimated from amplification of reference gene primers within the assay. Sequence reads were collapsed and filtered to measure the absolute abundance of every unique TCRbeta CDR3 rearrangement. For each sample, productive Simpson clonality was calculated as the square root of Simpson's diversity index across productive rearrangements. Imported from immuneACCESS, the table was reduced by TCRdb to in-frame sequences with V and J called. These copies leave out some clones; in studies compared against another copy, an unresolved V gene accounts for under half, and the cause of the remainder is not known. D and trimming were read from the DNA, whereas the V and J calls and clone size are those reported in that table. Within this sample are about 310,000 clones, with around 87% of them counted one time only. 1% of the sample goes to the ten largest clones.

Whole blood was collected in K2EDTA tubes by collaborating institutions according to the institutions' own protocols. For TCRbeta analysis, collaborator samples were shipped as frozen whole blood, as isolated PBMCs, or as DNA extracted from either sample type. With regard to this clone: Its antigen remains undetermined. Base qualities are not at hand, and no much larger clone is one base apart.

V is cut by 4 bases and J by 0 bases, and the space between the germline ends is 10 bases. From its cysteine to its phenylalanine, the CDR3 spans 14 amino acids. Only the CDR3 part of the read is kept: 42 bases, read in frame from the first base. The germline V gene specifies ENHRY as CDR1 and SYGVKD as CDR2. The chain is encoded by TRBV10-3 joined to TRBJ2-7; a tentative D match to TRBD2 spans 6 bases. What was sequenced was peripheral blood. The sequence was collected from a man in his fifties or sixties with active or convalescent COVID-19. The CDR3 has the sequence CAISAGGSSYEQYF. The base sequence is TGTGCCATCAGTGCTGGGGGGAGCTCCTACGAGCAGTACTTC.